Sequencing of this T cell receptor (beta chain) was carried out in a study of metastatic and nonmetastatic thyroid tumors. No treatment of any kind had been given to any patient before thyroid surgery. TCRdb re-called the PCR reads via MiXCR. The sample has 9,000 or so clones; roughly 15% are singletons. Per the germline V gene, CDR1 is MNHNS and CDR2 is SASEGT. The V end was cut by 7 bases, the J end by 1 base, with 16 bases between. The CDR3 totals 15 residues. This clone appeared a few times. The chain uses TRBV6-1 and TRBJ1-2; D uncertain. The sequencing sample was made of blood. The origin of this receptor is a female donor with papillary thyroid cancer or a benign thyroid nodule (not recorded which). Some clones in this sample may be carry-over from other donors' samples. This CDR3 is CASTRVAVGNYGYTF. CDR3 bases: TGTGCCAGCACCAGAGTCGCTGTGGGTAACTATGGCTACACCTTC.